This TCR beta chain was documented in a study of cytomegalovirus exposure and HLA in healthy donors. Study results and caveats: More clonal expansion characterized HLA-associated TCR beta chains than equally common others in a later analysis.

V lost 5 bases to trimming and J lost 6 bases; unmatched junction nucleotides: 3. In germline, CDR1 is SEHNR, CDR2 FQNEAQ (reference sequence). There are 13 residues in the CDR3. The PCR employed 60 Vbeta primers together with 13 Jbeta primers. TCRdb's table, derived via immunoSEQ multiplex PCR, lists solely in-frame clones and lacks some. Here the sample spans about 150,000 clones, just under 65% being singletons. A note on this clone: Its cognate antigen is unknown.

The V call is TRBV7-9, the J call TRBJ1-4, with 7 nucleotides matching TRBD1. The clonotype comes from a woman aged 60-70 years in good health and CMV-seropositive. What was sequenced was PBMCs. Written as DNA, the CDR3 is TGTGCCAGCAGCCGACAGGGAGATGAAAAACTGTTTTTT. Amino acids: CASSRQGDEKLFF.